The 9 T cell receptor beta chains presented below share a single source sample, sequenced in a study of blood T cell repertoires in COVID-19. The repertoire was sequenced with immunoSEQ multiplex PCR; TCRdb's copy has only in-frame clones and lacks some. The repertoire holds 130,000 or so clones, approximately 83% seen once, with roughly 18% in the top ten. Material: peripheral blood. All receptors come from a woman between 50 and 59 years old who had recovered from COVID-19.

This chain joins TRBV2 and TRBJ1-4; D unclear. This CDR3 has 14 amino acids. The V end was cut by 8 bases, the J end by 8 bases, with 18 bases between. Germline V gives CDR1 SNHLY, CDR2 FYNNEI. The CDR3 DNA follows: TGTGCCAGCCGGGTCTACACAACCCTCGAAAAACTGTTTTTT. Amino acid sequence: CASRVYTTLEKLFF.

The chain recombines TRBV14 with TRBJ2-3; TRBD1 is a possible D gene (6 bases). With 4 bases removed from V and 0 bases from J, the gap between germline ends came to 14 bases. CDR1 SGHDN and CDR2 FVKESK come from the germline V gene. The CDR3 covers 16 residues. DNA for the CDR3: TGTGCCAGCAGCCCATACAGGGCTACTAGCACAGATACGCAGTATTTT. As protein: CASSPYRATSTDTQYF.

The gene calls are TRBV7-9 and TRBJ2-1; tentatively, D is TRBD2 (6 bases). The CDR3 is 13 residues long. Germline V gene sequence: CDR1 SEHNR, CDR2 FQNEAQ (reference sequence). Trimming took 6 bases from V and 5 from J, leaving 11 bases between them. The CDR3 here is CASRSGADNEQFF. For the CDR3, the DNA is TGTGCCAGCAGATCGGGAGCCGACAATGAGCAGTTCTTC.

This clone appeared a single time. V is TRBV3-1 (or the pseudogene TRBV3-2) and J is TRBJ1-5, with D unresolved. The germline V gene has CDR1 LGHDT and CDR2 YNNKEL (reference sequence). The CDR3 spans 15 residues. V was cut by 0 bases and J by 5 bases, with 11 bases left in between. CDR3 loop: CASSQDRQAYQPQHF. DNA for the CDR3: TGTGCCAGCAGCCAAGACAGGCAGGCCTATCAGCCCCAGCATTTT.

The chain joins TRBV14 to TRBJ1-6, with 7 nucleotides matching TRBD1. CDR3 length: 15 residues. V trimming: 1 base; J trimming: 9 bases; junction bases outside the gene matches: 6. The germline gives CDR1 SGHDN, CDR2 FVKESK. The CDR3 bases are TGTGCCAGCAGCCAAGTGGCAGGGGGTGTTTCACCCCTCCACTTT. Protein product: CASSQVAGGVSPLHF.

This sequence joins TRBV7-2 and TRBJ2-7; 7 nucleotides line up with TRBD1. The CDR3 is 15 amino acids. Germline loops: CDR1 SGHTA, CDR2 FQGNSA. Trimming removed 5 bases from V and 0 bases from J; junction bases left unmatched: 7. CDR3 nucleotides: TGTGCCAGCAGCCAGGTAGCAGGGGGCTCCTACGAGCAGTACTTC. Protein sequence: CASSQVAGGSYEQYF.

The chain is built from TRBV7-2 and TRBJ1-3; perhaps TRBD1 as D (5 bases). This CDR3 contains 16 residues. V lost 0 bases and J lost 0, with 9 bases in between. Germline CDR1 is SGHTA and CDR2 is FQGNSA. The CDR3 DNA is TGTGCCAGCAGCTTAGCGGGGGGTTTCTCTGGAAACACCATATATTTT. It specifies CASSLAGGFSGNTIYF.

CDR3 DNA sequence: TGTGCCAGCAGTTATATCCCCACAGGGCCCGGGGAGCTGTTTTTT. Translating it yields CASSYIPTGPGELFF. The chain has TRBV6-5 and TRBJ2-2, with D perhaps matching TRBD1 (6 bases). CDR3 size: 15 residues. Trimming removed 3 bases at V and 6 bases at J, with 14 bases between. Germline V gene sequence: CDR1 MNHEY, CDR2 SVGAGI.

This clone was counted a single time. The chain recombines TRBV19 with TRBJ1-5, with D possibly TRBD1 on 5 matching bases. This CDR3 has 17 residues. V was shortened by 7 bases and J by 0 bases, with 19 bases between the two germline ends. Germline CDR1 is LNHDA and CDR2 is SQIVND (reference sequence). CDR3 DNA: TGTGCCAGTAAGGAGACTGCGGGACTTTATAGCAATCAGCCCCAGCATTTT. Its protein product is CASKETAGLYSNQPQHF.